This is a list of T cell receptor beta chains from one sample in a study of shared clonotypes between healthy human individuals. Only in-frame clones appear in the TCRdb table, and some are missing; sequencing was by immunoSEQ multiplex PCR. The data hold about 380,000 clones, with 90% to 98% observed a single time. The sequenced sample was memory CD8+ T cells sorted from blood. These receptors originate from a man aged 25-40 years in good health. Both conserved end residues are part of each CDR3. The D gene is left open where the match is weak. Clone size appears in some rows only: once, few, many, or a class for an expanded clone.

. TRBJ1-1 . TRBV11-2 TGTGCCAGCAGCTACAGGGTGAACACTGAAGCTTTCTTT CASSYRVNTEAFF
TRBD1 TRBJ2-1 once TRBV10-3 TGTGCCATCAGTGTGGACAGGGGGTCGGGAAATCAGCAGTTCTTC CAISVDRGSGNQQFF
TRBD2 TRBJ2-7 once TRBV2 TGTGCCAGCAGGTCACTAGCGGCCTACGAGCAGTACTTC CASRSLAAYEQYF
. TRBJ1-4 once TRBV5-1 TGCGCCAGCAGCCGATTAGCAACTAATGAAAAACTGTTTTTT CASSRLATNEKLFF
TRBD1 TRBJ2-6 . TRBV7-6 TGTGCCAGCAGCGGGACAGGACTCAGCTCTGGGGCCAACGTCCTGACTTTC CASSGTGLSSGANVLTF
TRBD2 TRBJ2-7 . TRBV27 TGTGCCAGCAGCCCTTATCTAGCGGGATCACCATACGAGCAGTACTTC CASSPYLAGSPYEQYF
. TRBJ1-2 . TRBV6-1 TGTGCCAGCAGTGAAGCTGATATCTATGGCTACACCTTC CASSEADIYGYTF
TRBD1 TRBJ1-2 . TRBV4-2 TGTGCCAGCAGCCACCTGGACAGGGAAGGCTACGGCTACACCTTC CASSHLDREGYGYTF
TRBD1 TRBJ2-7 . TRBV18 TGTGCCAGCTCGCCGGGACAGGGCTCCTACGAGCAGTACTTC CASSPGQGSYEQYF
. TRBJ1-5 . TRBV11-1 TGTGCCAGCAGCTTATCTAGCAATCAGCCCCAGCATTTT CASSLSSNQPQHF
. TRBJ2-7 . TRBV2 TGTGCCAGCAGTGGAGGGGCAGGAGGTGAGCAGTACTTC CASSGGAGGEQYF
. TRBJ2-7 . TRBV12-5 TGTGCTAGTGGTTTGGACAACTACGAGCAGTACTTC CASGLDNYEQYF
. TRBJ1-4 once TRBV6-5 TGTGCCAGCAGTTATGGGCAGAGGAGTGAAAAACTGTTTTTT CASSYGQRSEKLFF
. TRBJ1-1 . TRBV18 TGTGCCAGCTCAGCATCCAGGGGTGGCACTGAAGCTTTCTTT CASSASRGGTEAFF
. TRBJ2-4 . TRBV2 TGTGCCAGCAGTGAAGTGGAGGACGTGGCCAAAAACATTCAGTACTTC CASSEVEDVAKNIQYF
TRBD1 TRBJ1-3 . TRBV19 TGTGCCAGTAGTATGGGACAGGCCGGAAACACCATATATTTT CASSMGQAGNTIYF
TRBD1 TRBJ1-6 once TRBV6-1 TGTGCCAGCAGTGGACAGGGCTCCTATAATTCACCCCTCCACTTT CASSGQGSYNSPLHF
TRBD1 TRBJ1-1 . TRBV29-1 TGCAGCGTTGAGAACAGGGGGGAGGACACTGAAGCTTTCTTT CSVENRGEDTEAFF
. TRBJ2-3 . TRBV4-2 TGTGCCAGCAGCCAAGGCCTGCGGAGCACAGATACGCAGTATTTT CASSQGLRSTDTQYF
TRBD2 TRBJ2-7 . TRBV6-6 TGTGCCACAAAACTAGCGGGAGCTTATGAGCAGTACTTC CATKLAGAYEQYF
TRBD2 TRBJ2-7 . TRBV7-2 TGTGCCAGCAGCCTTGTTGGACTAGGAGCCTACGAGCAGTACTTC CASSLVGLGAYEQYF
. TRBJ1-2 . TRBV19 TGTGCCAGTAGTCCCACGGACCCGATAGGCTACACCTTC CASSPTDPIGYTF
TRBD1 TRBJ1-4 . TRBV19 TGTGCCATCACCGACAGGGGGCCGGAAAAACTGTTTTTT CAITDRGPEKLFF
TRBD1 TRBJ2-7 . TRBV19 TGTGCCAGTAACCGACAGGGGGACAGCTCCTACGAGCAGTACTTC CASNRQGDSSYEQYF
TRBD2 TRBJ2-7 . TRBV15 TGTGCCACCAGCAGACGCAACTCGGGAGGGGGGATTTACGAGCAGTACTTC CATSRRNSGGGIYEQYF
. TRBJ1-2 once TRBV6-5 TGTGCCAGCAGTTCCACATTCGGACAGAACTATGGCTACACCTTC CASSSTFGQNYGYTF
. TRBJ2-1 . TRBV5-4 TGTGCCAGCAGCTTGCCCAGGGGGGATGAGCAGTTCTTC CASSLPRGDEQFF
. TRBJ1-3 . TRBV11-2 TGTGCCAGCAGCCTTACTTATTCTGGAAACACCATATATTTT CASSLTYSGNTIYF
. TRBJ1-1 . TRBV2 TGTGCCAGCTCTATGGGGGGCAAGGGCACTGAAGCTTTCTTT CASSMGGKGTEAFF
. TRBJ1-1 . TRBV5-1 TGCGCCAGCAGCTTGATGGGTCGGGACACTGAAGCTTTCTTT CASSLMGRDTEAFF
. TRBJ2-3 . TRBV7-6 TGTGCCAGCAGCTCCCACACAGATACGCAGTATTTT CASSSHTDTQYF
. TRBJ2-3 . TRBV6-1 TGTGCCAGCAGTGAAGCCCGGACAGTCGGGGAGTATTTT CASSEARTVGEYF
. TRBJ2-2 once TRBV21-1 TGTGCCAGCAGCAAACTGGTATTTATTGTCACCGGGGAGCTGTTTTTT CASSKLVFIVTGELFF
. TRBJ1-5 once TRBV30 TGTGCCTGGACCCGTTATCAGCCCCAGCATTTT CAWTRYQPQHF
TRBD1 TRBJ1-2 . TRBV2 TGTGCCAGCAGTCGGACAGGGGTTAACTATGGCTACACCTTC CASSRTGVNYGYTF
. TRBJ2-7 . TRBV6-5 TGTGCCAGCAGTTACTATTCCGGGACCTCTAATAACGAGCAGTACTTC CASSYYSGTSNNEQYF
TRBD2 TRBJ2-3 . TRBV11-2 TGTGCCAGCAATCTACTAGCGGGAGTTCCATATACGCAGTATTTT CASNLLAGVPYTQYF
. TRBJ2-1 . TRBV11-1 TGTGCCAGCAGCTTAGCGCCCCAGGAGGTCCAGTTCTTC CASSLAPQEVQFF
TRBD1 TRBJ2-7 . TRBV28 TGTGCCATCAGGACAGGGGCCTCCTACGAGCAGTACTTC CAIRTGASYEQYF
. TRBJ2-2 . TRBV5-1 TGCGCCAGCAGCTCGCGAACTACCCCCGGGGAGCTGTTTTTT CASSSRTTPGELFF
. TRBJ1-1 . TRBV7-6 TGTGCCAGCAGCTTATTTGGGAACACTGAAGCTTTCTTT CASSLFGNTEAFF
TRBD2 TRBJ2-5 . TRBV2 TGTGCCAGCCAACTAGCGGGAGGGGGGGAGACCCAGTACTTC CASQLAGGGETQYF
. TRBJ1-2 . TRBV6-5 TGTGCCAGCAGTTACTCTGGGGGGCAGGGGTTGTATGGCTACACCTTC CASSYSGGQGLYGYTF
. TRBJ2-7 . TRBV27 TGTGCCAGCGGCTCCAACCTCCTCCACGAGCAGTACTTC CASGSNLLHEQYF
. TRBJ2-2 . TRBV23-1 TGCGCCAGCAGTTACAGACAAACTTTGGCCCAAAACGGGGAGCTGTTTTTT CASSYRQTLAQNGELFF
TRBD2 TRBJ2-5 . TRBV5-1 TGCGCCAGCAGCTTGGAGGCGGGAGAGGAGACCCAGTACTTC CASSLEAGEETQYF
. TRBJ2-3 . TRBV5-4 TGTGCCAGCAGCTTGGGCCCGGTCACAGATACGCAGTATTTT CASSLGPVTDTQYF
. TRBJ2-7 . TRBV6-5 TGTGCCAGCAGCCTACCGGGCCGCTACGAGCAGTACTTC CASSLPGRYEQYF
. TRBJ1-5 . TRBV29-1 TGCAGCGTTGAGGAGAATCAGCCCCAGCATTTT CSVEENQPQHF
. TRBJ2-5 . TRBV2 TGTGCCAGCAGTGAAAACTCATGGGAGACCCAGTACTTC CASSENSWETQYF
. TRBJ1-1 . TRBV29-1 TGCAGCGTTGACCCAGTGGGGAACACTGAAGCTTTCTTT CSVDPVGNTEAFF
. TRBJ2-4 . TRBV2 TGTGCCAGCTCAGACGGGGGGCTAGCCAAAAACATTCAGTACTTC CASSDGGLAKNIQYF
TRBD1 TRBJ2-7 . TRBV6-1 TGTGCCAGCGCGCCTCGACAGGGCATTTCCTACGAGCAGTACTTC CASAPRQGISYEQYF
TRBD2 TRBJ2-1 . TRBV2 TGTGCCAGTGAAGGGACTAGCGGGAAAATTGAGCAGTTCTTC CASEGTSGKIEQFF
. TRBJ1-5 . TRBV19 TGTGCCAGTAGGGCACCTGGGGCCCAGCCCCAGCATTTT CASRAPGAQPQHF
TRBD2 TRBJ2-7 . TRBV18 TGTGCCAGCTCACCGGGGACTAGCGGCTCCTACGAGCAGTACTTC CASSPGTSGSYEQYF
. TRBJ2-3 . TRBV28 TGTGCCAGCAGTTTAGGGCTCACAGATACGCAGTATTTT CASSLGLTDTQYF
TRBD1 TRBJ2-7 . TRBV7-2 TGTGCCAGCAGCGAAGGGCCAGGGACAGGGCCCTACGAGCAGTACTTC CASSEGPGTGPYEQYF
. TRBJ1-1 . TRBV19 TGTGCCAGTAGTATAAGGGTTATGAACACTGAAGCTTTCTTT CASSIRVMNTEAFF